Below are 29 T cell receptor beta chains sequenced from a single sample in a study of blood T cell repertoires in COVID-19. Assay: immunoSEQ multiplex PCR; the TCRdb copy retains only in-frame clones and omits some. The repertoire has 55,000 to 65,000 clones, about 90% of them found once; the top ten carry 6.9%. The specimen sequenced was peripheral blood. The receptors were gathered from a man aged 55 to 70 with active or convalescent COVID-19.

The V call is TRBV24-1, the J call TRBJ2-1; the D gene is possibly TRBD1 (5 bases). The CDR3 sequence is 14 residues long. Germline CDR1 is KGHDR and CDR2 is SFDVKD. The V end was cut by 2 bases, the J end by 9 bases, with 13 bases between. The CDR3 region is CATSDSPGNSEQFF. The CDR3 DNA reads TGTGCCACCAGTGATTCACCAGGGAACAGTGAGCAGTTCTTC.

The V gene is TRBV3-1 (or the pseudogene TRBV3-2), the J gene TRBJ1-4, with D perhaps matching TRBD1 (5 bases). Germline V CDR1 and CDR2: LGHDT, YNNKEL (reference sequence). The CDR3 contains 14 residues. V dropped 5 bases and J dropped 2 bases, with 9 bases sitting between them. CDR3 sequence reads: CASSGGFTNEKLFF. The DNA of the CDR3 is TGTGCCAGCAGCGGGGGGTTCACTAATGAAAAACTGTTTTTT.

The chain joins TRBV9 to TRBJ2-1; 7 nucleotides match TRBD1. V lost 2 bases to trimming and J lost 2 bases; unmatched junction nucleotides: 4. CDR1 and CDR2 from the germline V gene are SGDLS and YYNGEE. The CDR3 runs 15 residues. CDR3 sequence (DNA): TGTGCCAGCAGCGTTCTACAGGGGACCTACAATGAGCAGTTCTTC. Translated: CASSVLQGTYNEQFF.

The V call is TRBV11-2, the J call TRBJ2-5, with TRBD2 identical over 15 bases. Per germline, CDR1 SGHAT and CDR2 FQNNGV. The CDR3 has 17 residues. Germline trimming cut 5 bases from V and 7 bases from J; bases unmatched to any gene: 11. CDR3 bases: TGTGCCAGCAGCCCCCTGGGACTAGCGGGGGGCTGGGGGACCCAGTACTTC. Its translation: CASSPLGLAGGWGTQYF.

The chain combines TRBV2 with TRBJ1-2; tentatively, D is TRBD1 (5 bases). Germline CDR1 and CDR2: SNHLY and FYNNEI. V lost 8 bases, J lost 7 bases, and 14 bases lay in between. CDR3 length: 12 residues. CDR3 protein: CASYRGGGGYTF. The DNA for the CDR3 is TGTGCCAGCTACCGGGGGGGAGGTGGCTACACCTTC.

CDR3 bases: TGTGCCAGCACTTTTGGACAACGCAATCAGCCCCAGCATTTT. Its translation: CASTFGQRNQPQHF. The chain carries TRBV6-5 and TRBJ1-5; D perhaps matches TRBD1 (5 bases). CDR1 and CDR2 (germline): MNHEY, SVGAGI. The CDR3 length is 14 residues. Trimming took off 7 bases at V and 2 bases at J, with 12 bases between the two ends.

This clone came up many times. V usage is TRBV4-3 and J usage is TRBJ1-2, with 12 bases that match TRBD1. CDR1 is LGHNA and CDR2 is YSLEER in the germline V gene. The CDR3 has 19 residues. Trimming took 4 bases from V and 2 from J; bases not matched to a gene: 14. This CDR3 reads CASSLGLIGTGGSNYGYTF. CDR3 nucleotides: TGCGCCAGCAGCCTAGGTTTGATCGGGACAGGGGGCTCAAACTATGGCTACACCTTC.

The CDR3 sequence is CASSPQEGAYTEAFF. DNA for the CDR3: TGTGCCAGCAGTCCCCAGGAGGGGGCGTACACTGAAGCTTTCTTT. V and J are TRBV27 and TRBJ1-1; 7 nucleotides align to TRBD1. CDR3 length equals 15 residues. After removal of 5 bases from V and 3 bases from J, the junction contained 9 bases not matched to a gene. Germline CDR1 is MNHEY and CDR2 is SMNVEV (reference sequence).

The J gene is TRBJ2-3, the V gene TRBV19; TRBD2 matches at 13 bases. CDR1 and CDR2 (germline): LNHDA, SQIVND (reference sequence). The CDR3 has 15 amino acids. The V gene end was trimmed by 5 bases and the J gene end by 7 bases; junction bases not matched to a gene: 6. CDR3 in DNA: TGTGCCAGTAGTGGGACTAGCGGGAAGGGGAATACGCAGTATTTT. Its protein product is CASSGTSGKGNTQYF.

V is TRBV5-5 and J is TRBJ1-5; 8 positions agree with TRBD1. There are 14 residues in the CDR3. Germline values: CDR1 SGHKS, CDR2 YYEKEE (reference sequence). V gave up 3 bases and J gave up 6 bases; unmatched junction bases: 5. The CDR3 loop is CASSSTGEGQPQHF. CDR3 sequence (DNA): TGTGCCAGCAGCTCGACAGGGGAAGGTCAGCCCCAGCATTTT.

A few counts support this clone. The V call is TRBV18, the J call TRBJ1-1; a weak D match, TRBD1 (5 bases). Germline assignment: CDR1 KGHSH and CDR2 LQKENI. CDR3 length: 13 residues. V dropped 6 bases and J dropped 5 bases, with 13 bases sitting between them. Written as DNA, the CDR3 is TGTGCCAGCTCCCCGACAGAGTGGACTGAAGCTTTCTTT. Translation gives CASSPTEWTEAFF.

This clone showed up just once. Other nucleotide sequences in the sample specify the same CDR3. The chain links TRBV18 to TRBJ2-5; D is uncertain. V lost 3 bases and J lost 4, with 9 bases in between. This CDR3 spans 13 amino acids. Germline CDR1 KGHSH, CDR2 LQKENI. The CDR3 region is CASSPFGGETQYF. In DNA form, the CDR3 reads TGTGCCAGCTCACCGTTCGGCGGAGAGACCCAGTACTTC.

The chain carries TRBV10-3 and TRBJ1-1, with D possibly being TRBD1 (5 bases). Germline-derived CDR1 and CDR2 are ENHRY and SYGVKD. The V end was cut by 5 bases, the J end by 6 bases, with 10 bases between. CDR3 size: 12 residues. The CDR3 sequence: CAISSDSPEAFF. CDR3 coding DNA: TGTGCCATCAGTAGTGACAGCCCTGAAGCTTTCTTT.

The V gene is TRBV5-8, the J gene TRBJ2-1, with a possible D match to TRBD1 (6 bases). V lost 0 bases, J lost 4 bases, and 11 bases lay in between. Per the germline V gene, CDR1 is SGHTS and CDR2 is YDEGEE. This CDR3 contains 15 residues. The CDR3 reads CASSLGAGQYNEQFF. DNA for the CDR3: TGTGCCAGCAGCTTGGGGGCTGGACAGTACAATGAGCAGTTCTTC.

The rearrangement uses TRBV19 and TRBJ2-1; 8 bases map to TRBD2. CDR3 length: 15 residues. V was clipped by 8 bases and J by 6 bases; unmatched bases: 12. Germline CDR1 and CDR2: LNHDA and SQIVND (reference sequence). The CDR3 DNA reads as TGTGCCAGTCGGCTAACGGGACTAGTCTCCAATGAGCAGTTCTTC. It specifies CASRLTGLVSNEQFF.

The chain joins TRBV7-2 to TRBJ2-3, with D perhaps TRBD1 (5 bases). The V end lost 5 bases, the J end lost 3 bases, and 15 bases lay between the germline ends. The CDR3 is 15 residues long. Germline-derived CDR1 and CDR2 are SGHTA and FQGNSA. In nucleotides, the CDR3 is TGTGCCAGCAGCCCCAGGGTTTTAGGAACAGATACGCAGTATTTT. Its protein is CASSPRVLGTDTQYF.

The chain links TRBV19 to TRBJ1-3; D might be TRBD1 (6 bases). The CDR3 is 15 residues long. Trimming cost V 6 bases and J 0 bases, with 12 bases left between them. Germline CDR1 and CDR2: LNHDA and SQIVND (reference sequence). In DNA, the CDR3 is TGTGCCAGTAGCAAGACAGGTGCCTCTGGAAACACCATATATTTT. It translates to CASSKTGASGNTIYF.

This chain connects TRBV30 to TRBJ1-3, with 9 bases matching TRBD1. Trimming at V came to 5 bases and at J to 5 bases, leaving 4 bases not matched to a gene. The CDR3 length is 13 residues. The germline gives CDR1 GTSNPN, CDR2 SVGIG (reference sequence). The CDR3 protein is CAWYDRGRNTIYF. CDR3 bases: TGTGCCTGGTATGACAGGGGGAGAAACACCATATATTTT.

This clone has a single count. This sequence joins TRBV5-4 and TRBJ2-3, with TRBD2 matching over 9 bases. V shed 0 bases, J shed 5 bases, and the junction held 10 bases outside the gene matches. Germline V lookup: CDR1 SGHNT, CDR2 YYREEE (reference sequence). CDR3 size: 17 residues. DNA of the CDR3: TGTGCCAGCAGCTTGGAGGCTGGCGGGAGGGCTGGAGATACGCAGTATTTT. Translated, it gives CASSLEAGGRAGDTQYF.

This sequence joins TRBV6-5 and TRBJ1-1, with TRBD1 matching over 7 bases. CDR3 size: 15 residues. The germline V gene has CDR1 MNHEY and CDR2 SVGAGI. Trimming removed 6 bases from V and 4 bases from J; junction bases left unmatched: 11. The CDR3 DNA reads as TGTGCCAGCAGGCTATCTAACAGGGGAAGCACTGAAGCTTTCTTT. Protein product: CASRLSNRGSTEAFF.

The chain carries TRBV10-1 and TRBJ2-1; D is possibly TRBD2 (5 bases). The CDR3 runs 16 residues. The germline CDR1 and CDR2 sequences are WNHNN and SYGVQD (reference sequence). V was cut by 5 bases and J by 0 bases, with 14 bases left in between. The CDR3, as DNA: TGCGCCAGCAGTAGAGGACTGGGGAGCTCCTACAATGAGCAGTTCTTC. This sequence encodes CASSRGLGSSYNEQFF.

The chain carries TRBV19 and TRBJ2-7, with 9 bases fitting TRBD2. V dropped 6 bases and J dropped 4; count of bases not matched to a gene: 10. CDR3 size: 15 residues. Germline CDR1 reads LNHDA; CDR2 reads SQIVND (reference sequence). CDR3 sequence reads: CASSRPGREGYEQYF. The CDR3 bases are TGTGCCAGTAGCCGCCCCGGGCGGGAGGGATACGAGCAGTACTTC.

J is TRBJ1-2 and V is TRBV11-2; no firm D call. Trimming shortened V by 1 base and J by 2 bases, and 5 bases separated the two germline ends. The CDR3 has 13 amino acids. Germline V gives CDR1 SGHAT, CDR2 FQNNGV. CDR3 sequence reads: CASSLGENYGYTF. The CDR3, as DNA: TGTGCCAGCAGCTTAGGGGAGAACTATGGCTACACCTTC.

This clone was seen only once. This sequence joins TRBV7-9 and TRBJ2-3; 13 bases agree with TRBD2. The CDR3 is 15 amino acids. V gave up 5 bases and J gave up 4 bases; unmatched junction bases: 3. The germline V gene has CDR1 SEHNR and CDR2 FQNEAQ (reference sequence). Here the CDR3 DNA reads TGTGCCAGCAGCGACACTAGCGGGAGGGCAGATACGCAGTATTTT. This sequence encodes CASSDTSGRADTQYF.

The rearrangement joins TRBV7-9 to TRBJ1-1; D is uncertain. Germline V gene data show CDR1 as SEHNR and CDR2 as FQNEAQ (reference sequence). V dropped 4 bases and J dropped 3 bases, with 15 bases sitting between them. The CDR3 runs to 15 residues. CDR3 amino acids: CASSSIGPGYTEAFF. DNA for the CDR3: TGTGCCAGCAGCTCAATTGGGCCGGGGTACACTGAAGCTTTCTTT. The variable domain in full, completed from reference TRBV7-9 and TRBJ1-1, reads DTGVSQNPRHKITKRGQNVTFRCDPISEHNRLYWYRQTLGQGPEFLTYFQNEAQLEKSRLLSDRFSAERPKGSFSTLEIQRTEQGDSAMYLCASSSIGPGYTEAFFGQGTRLTVV.

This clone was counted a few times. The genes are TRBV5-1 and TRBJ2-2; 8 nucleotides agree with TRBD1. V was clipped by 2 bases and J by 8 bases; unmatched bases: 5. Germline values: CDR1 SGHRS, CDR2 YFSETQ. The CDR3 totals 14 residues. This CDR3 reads CASSFGTGAGELFF. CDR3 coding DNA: TGCGCCAGCAGCTTCGGGACAGGTGCGGGGGAGCTGTTTTTT.

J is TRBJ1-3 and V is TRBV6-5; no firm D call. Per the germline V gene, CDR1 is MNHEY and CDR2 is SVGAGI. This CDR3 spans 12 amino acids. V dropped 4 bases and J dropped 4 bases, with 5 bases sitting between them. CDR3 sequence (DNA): TGTGCCAGCAGTTCTCCCGGAAACACCATATATTTT. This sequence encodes CASSSPGNTIYF.

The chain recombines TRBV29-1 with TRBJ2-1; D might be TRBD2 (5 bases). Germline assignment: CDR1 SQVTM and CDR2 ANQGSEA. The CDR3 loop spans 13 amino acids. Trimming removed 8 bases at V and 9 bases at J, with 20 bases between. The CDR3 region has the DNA TGCAGCACTAGAAAGGTGACTGGAGTTGAGCAGTTCTTC. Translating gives CSTRKVTGVEQFF.

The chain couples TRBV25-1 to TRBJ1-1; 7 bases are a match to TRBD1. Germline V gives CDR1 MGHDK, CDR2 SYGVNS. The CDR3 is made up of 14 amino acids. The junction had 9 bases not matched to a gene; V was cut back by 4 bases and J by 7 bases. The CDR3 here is CASSATGEALEAFF. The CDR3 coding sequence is TGTGCCAGCAGTGCAACAGGGGAGGCCCTTGAAGCTTTCTTT.